The source of this TCR beta chain is a study of blood T cell repertoires in COVID-19. Turning to the study itself: Donors in the United States, Italy and Spain gave samples during acute or convalescent COVID-19. PBMCs, B-cell-depleted T cells, or T cells provided the cDNA or gDNA that made up the material.

Under the authors' procedure: Amplification with reference gene primers provided the estimates of nucleated cell counts. Profiling relied on immunoSEQ multiplex PCR, and the TCRdb table lists in-frame clones only, not all of them. V, J and clone size reflect that table, while D and trimming were determined from the DNA. The table lists more than 95,000 clones, about four fifths of them singletons, with 15% in the top ten. This sequence originates from an elderly woman with acute or convalescent COVID-19. Sequences were obtained from peripheral blood.

This chain's CDR3 is CASSLSRDYGYTF. The CDR3 DNA is TGTGCCAGCAGTTTATCACGGGACTATGGCTACACCTTC. V and J are TRBV12-3 or TRBV12-4 and TRBJ1-2; D remains unclear. This CDR3 contains 13 residues. V was shortened by 2 bases and J by 3 bases, with 7 bases between the two germline ends.